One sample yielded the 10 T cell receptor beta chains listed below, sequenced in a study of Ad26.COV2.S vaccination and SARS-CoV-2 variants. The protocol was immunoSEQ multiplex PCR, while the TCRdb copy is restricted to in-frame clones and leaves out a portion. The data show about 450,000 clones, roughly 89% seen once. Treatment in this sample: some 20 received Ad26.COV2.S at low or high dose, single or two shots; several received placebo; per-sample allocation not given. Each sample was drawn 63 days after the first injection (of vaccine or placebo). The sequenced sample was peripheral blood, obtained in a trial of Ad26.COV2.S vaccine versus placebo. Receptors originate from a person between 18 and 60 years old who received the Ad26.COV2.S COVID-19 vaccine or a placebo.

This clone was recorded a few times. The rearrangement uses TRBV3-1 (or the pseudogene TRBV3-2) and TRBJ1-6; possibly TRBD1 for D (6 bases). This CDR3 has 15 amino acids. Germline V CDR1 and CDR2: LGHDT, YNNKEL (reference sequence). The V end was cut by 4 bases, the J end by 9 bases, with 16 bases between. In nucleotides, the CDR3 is TGTGCCAGCAGCCTTAGGGGGTCTGAGATTTCACCCCTCCACTTT. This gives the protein CASSLRGSEISPLHF.

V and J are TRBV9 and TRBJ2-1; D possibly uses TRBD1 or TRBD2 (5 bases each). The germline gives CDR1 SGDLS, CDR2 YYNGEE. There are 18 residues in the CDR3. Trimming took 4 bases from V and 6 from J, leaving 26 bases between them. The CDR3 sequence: CASSSTPHNRGVSNEQFF. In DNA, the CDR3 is TGTGCCAGCAGCTCAACACCCCACAACCGGGGCGTGAGCAATGAGCAGTTCTTC.

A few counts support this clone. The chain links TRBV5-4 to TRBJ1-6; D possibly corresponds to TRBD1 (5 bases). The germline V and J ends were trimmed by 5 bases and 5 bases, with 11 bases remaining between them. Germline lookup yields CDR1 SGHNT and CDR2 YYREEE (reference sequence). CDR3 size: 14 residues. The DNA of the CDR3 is TGTGCCAGCAGGGGGGGGGTAGATAATTCACCCCTCCACTTT. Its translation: CASRGGVDNSPLHF.

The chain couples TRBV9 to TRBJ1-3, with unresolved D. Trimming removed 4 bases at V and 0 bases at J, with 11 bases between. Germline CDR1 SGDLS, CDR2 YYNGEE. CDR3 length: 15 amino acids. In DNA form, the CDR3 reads TGTGCCAGCAGCCCGGGCTCAGCCTCTGGAAACACCATATATTTT. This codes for CASSPGSASGNTIYF.

CDR3: CASSEALSVTDTQYF. The CDR3 DNA reads as TGTGCCAGCAGTGAAGCCCTTAGCGTTACAGATACGCAGTATTTT. The J gene is TRBJ2-3, the V gene TRBV25-1; tentatively, D is TRBD2 (5 bases). Looked up from germline, CDR1 is MGHDK and CDR2 is SYGVNS. The germline V and J ends were trimmed by 2 bases and 3 bases, with 12 bases remaining between them. CDR3 size: 15 residues.

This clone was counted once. The CDR3 DNA is TGTGCCAGCAGTTCCCTCAGCGGGGGGGCGTCGGATACGCAGTATTTT. As protein: CASSSLSGGASDTQYF. The V gene is TRBV27, the J gene TRBJ2-3; 10 nucleotides line up with TRBD2. Per the germline V gene, CDR1 is MNHEY and CDR2 is SMNVEV (reference sequence). The CDR3 sequence is 16 residues long. The trim removed 4 bases at V and 6 bases at J, leaving 10 bases unmatched.

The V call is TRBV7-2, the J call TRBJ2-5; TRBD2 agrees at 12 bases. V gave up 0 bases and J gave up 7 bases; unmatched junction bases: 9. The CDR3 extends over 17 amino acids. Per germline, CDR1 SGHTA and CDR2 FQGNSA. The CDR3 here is CASSLAYRLAGAGTQYF. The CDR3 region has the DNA TGTGCCAGCAGCTTAGCGTACAGACTAGCGGGGGCCGGGACCCAGTACTTC. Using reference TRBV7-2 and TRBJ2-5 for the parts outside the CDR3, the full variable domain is GAGVSQSPSNKVTEKGKDVELRCDPISGHTALYWYRQSLGQGLEFLIYFQGNSAPDKSGLPSDRFSAERTGGSVSTLTIQRTQQEDSAVYLCASSLAYRLAGAGTQYFGPGTRLLVL.

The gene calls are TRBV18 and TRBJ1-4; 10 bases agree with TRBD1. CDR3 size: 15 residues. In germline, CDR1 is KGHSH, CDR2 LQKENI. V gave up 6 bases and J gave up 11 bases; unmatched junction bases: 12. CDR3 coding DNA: TGTGCCAGCTCGGCGGGACAGGGGCGTATGATGAAACTGTTTTTT. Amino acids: CASSAGQGRMMKLFF.

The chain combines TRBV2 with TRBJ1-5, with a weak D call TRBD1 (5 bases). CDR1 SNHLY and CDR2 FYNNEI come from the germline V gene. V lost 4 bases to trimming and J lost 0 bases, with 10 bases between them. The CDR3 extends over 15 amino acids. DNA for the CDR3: TGTGCCAGCAGTGGAGCCGGGGGTAGCAATCAGCCCCAGCATTTT. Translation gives CASSGAGGSNQPQHF.

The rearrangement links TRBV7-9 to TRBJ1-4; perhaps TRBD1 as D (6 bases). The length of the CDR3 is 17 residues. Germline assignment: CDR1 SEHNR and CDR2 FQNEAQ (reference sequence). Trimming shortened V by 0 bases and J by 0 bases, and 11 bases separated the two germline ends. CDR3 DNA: TGTGCCAGCAGCTTAGCGCTAAGGGGGGCAACTAATGAAAAACTGTTTTTT. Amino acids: CASSLALRGATNEKLFF.